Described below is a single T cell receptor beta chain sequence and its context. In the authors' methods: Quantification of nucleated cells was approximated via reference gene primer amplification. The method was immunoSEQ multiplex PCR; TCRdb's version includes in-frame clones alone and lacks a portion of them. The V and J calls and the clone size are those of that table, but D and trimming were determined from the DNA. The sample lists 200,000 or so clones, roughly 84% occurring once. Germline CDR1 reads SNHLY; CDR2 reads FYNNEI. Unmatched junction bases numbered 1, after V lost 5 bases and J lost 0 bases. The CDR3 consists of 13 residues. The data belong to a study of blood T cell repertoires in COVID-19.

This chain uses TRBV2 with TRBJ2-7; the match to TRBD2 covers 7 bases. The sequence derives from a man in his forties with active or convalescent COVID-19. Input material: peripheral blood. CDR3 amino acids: CASSWGGSYEQYF. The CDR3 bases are TGTGCCAGCAGTTGGGGGGGCTCCTACGAGCAGTACTTC.